A selection of T cell receptor beta chains follows, all from one sample in a study of blood T cell repertoires in COVID-19. The data were produced by immunoSEQ multiplex PCR, yet TCRdb's version contains in-frame clones alone and is incomplete. Here the sample spans 200,000 to 300,000 clones, around 80% being singletons. Sample: peripheral blood. These receptors were collected from a middle-aged man who had recovered from COVID-19. Both conserved end residues are part of each CDR3. Each record gives: CDR3 protein, V gene, J gene, clone size, D gene. D genes are given only for firm matches. Some rows have no size entry. The others give once, few or many, or a class for an expanded clone.

CASSPLAGGYTGELFF	TRBV11-2	TRBJ2-2	once	TRBD2
CASSLTGTVNEQFF	TRBV5-4	TRBJ2-1	.	.
CASTARGSYNSPLHF	TRBV6-5	TRBJ1-6	.	.
CASTPFRGTSSTLNEQFF	TRBV7-8	TRBJ2-1	.	TRBD2
CAWSTGGADTQYF	TRBV30	TRBJ2-3	.	TRBD1
CASSLVARTDTQYF	TRBV5-8	TRBJ2-3	.	.
CASRALSGYSTDTQYF	TRBV2	TRBJ2-3	few	TRBD2
CASSQGTGALYEKLFF	TRBV4-3	TRBJ1-4	.	TRBD1
CASSIDRVVDEQYF	TRBV7-2	TRBJ2-7	.	TRBD1
CASSLRGISSPLHF	TRBV6-5	TRBJ1-6	.	.
CASSYSPSGSYNEQFF	TRBV6-5	TRBJ2-1	.	TRBD2
CASSRQGADGYTF	TRBV6-5	TRBJ1-2	.	TRBD1
CASSPAGTGFYEQYF	TRBV3-1/TRBV3-2	TRBJ2-7	once	TRBD1
CASRGTGRPSGYTF	TRBV2	TRBJ1-2	.	TRBD1
CASSLGSSGGYNEQFF	TRBV5-4	TRBJ2-1	.	TRBD2
CASSWGRRASISGANVLTF	TRBV5-1	TRBJ2-6	.	.
CASSPGGQQETQYF	TRBV18	TRBJ2-5	.	TRBD2
CASSPQNSDGYTF	TRBV18	TRBJ1-2	.	.
CASSQDRGRDSYGYTF	TRBV4-3	TRBJ1-2	.	.
CASSQSGGVGNEQFF	TRBV23-1	TRBJ2-1	.	TRBD1
CASRGQGSLSSYEQYF	TRBV10-2	TRBJ2-7	.	TRBD1
CATGGTANQPQHF	TRBV30	TRBJ1-5	.	TRBD1
CASSLGLAVASEQYF	TRBV7-2	TRBJ2-7	.	TRBD2
CASSRRGPGYEQYF	TRBV14	TRBJ2-7	.	.
CASSQALAGINEQFF	TRBV3-1/TRBV3-2	TRBJ2-1	many	TRBD2
CAISESGRGLSDTQYF	TRBV10-3	TRBJ2-3	once	TRBD1
CASSLDRGRGQYF	TRBV5-1	TRBJ2-7	.	TRBD1
CASSLRGPMETQYF	TRBV7-8	TRBJ2-5	.	.
CASSARDGRAIGELFF	TRBV5-4	TRBJ2-2	.	TRBD2
CASSLGDYRELFF	TRBV7-9	TRBJ2-2	.	.
CASSQYPGVQPQHF	TRBV3-1/TRBV3-2	TRBJ1-5	.	.
CASSPTVGQLHNEQFF	TRBV18	TRBJ2-1	.	.
CAWSIRGAGTQYF	TRBV30	TRBJ2-5	.	.
CASTTDTNTEAFF	TRBV6-5	TRBJ1-1	few	.
CASSRTGSYQPQHF	TRBV7-2	TRBJ1-5	.	TRBD1
CASSLAGVGTDTQYF	TRBV5-5	TRBJ2-3	.	.
CASSLGGVGNQPQHF	TRBV27	TRBJ1-5	.	.
CASSQGGARVYEQYF	TRBV4-3	TRBJ2-7	.	.
CASSTYRDRGYLREAFF	TRBV19	TRBJ1-1	.	TRBD1
CASSPEAERNTIYF	TRBV11-2	TRBJ1-3	.	.
CASSAGTGHAYEQYF	TRBV7-9	TRBJ2-7	.	TRBD1
CASSQVAGAATQYF	TRBV4-3	TRBJ2-5	.	TRBD2
CASSILAGVPETQYF	TRBV19	TRBJ2-5	.	TRBD2
CASSMTSGSYEQFF	TRBV5-1	TRBJ2-1	.	TRBD2
CAWTPPGGSDEQYF	TRBV30	TRBJ2-7	.	TRBD2